This TCR beta chain is drawn from a study of memory CD4+ T cells and cytomegalovirus serostatus. The overall study: Of the healthy Belgian adults, 9 or 10 were CMV seropositive and 20 to 25 seronegative. Study-level findings and limits: CD4+ memory repertoires contained about two fifths of the 164 reported CMV TCRbeta sequences.

Germline CDR1 and CDR2: SGHRS and YFSETQ. The CDR3 sequence is 13 residues long. V gave up 1 base and J gave up 2 bases, with 6 bases separating them. Single viable CD3+CD4+CD8-CD45RO+ cells were sorted as the memory CD4+ T cells. Total CD4+ T cells were enriched by CD4 positive selection. As concerns this clone: What it binds is not known.

The assay was immunoSEQ multiplex PCR, and TCRdb's table has in-frame clones only and misses some. The sample records about 60,000 clones, roughly 75% being singletons. Material: memory CD4+ T cells from blood. This clonotype was obtained from an adult in good health and CMV-seronegative. Some clones in this sample may be carry-over from other donors' samples. The genes are TRBV5-1 and TRBJ1-2; D gene uncertain. The CDR3: CASSLYGNYGYTF. In DNA form, the CDR3 reads TGCGCCAGCAGCTTGTACGGGAACTATGGCTACACCTTC.